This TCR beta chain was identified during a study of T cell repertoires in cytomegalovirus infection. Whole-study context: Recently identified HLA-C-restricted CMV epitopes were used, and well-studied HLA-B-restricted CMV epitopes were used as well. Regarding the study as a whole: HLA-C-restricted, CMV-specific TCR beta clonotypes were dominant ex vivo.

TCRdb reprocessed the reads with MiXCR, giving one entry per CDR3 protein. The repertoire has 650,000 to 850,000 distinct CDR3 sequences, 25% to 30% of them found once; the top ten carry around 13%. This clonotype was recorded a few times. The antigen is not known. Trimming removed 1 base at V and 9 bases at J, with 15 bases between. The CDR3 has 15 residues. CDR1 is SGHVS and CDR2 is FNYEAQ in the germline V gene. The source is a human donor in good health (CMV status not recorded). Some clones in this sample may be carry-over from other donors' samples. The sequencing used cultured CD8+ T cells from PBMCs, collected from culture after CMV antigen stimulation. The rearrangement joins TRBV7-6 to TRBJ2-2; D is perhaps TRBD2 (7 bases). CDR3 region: CASSLEGGSQRELFF. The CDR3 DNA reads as TGTGCCAGCAGCTTAGAGGGGGGGTCACAGCGGGAGCTGTTTTTT.